Each of the 27 T cell receptor beta chains below was sequenced from the same sample in a study of CD4 T cells in relation to SARS-CoV-2 and coronaviruses. The unexposed donors gave CD4+ T cells in 2011-2018, prior to COVID-19. Sequencing was performed with immunoSEQ multiplex PCR; in TCRdb, only in-frame clones are kept and a portion is missing. The table records about 68,000 clones, about 92% of them present only once. Material: naive CD4+ T cells from PBMCs. Subset described: naive CD4+ T cells isolated by negative enrichment. These receptor sequences come from a human donor in good health.

V and J are TRBV6-2 or TRBV6-3 and TRBJ1-5; the D is unclear. Trimming shortened V by 6 bases and J by 0 bases, and 6 bases separated the two germline ends. This CDR3 spans 13 amino acids. Per the germline V gene, CDR1 is MNHEY and CDR2 is SVGEGT. CDR3 sequence (DNA): TGTGCCAGCAGCCTAGATAGCAATCAGCCCCAGCATTTT. This encodes CASSLDSNQPQHF.

The chain uses TRBV2 and TRBJ1-1, with 9 bases fitting TRBD1. The CDR3 has 14 amino acids. V lost 2 bases, J lost 4 bases, and 2 bases stayed unmatched. Per the germline V gene, CDR1 is SNHLY and CDR2 is FYNNEI. The chain's CDR3 is CASSENRGLTEAFF. CDR3 bases: TGTGCCAGCAGTGAAAACAGGGGGCTCACTGAAGCTTTCTTT.

The chain joins TRBV20-1 to TRBJ2-3, with 11 bases identical to TRBD2. After removal of 3 bases from V and 2 bases from J, the junction contained 7 bases not matched to a gene. This CDR3 region has 16 residues. Germline-derived CDR1 and CDR2 are DFQATT and SNEGSKA (reference sequence). The CDR3 here is CSASDGTSGTTDTQYF. As DNA, the CDR3 is TGCAGTGCTAGTGACGGGACTAGCGGAACCACAGATACGCAGTATTTT.

This chain connects TRBV7-8 to TRBJ1-5, with D maybe TRBD1 (5 bases). The germline V gene encodes CDR1 SGHVS and CDR2 FQNEAQ. This CDR3 region has 14 residues. V was trimmed by 1 base and J by 7 bases, leaving 11 bases between them. In nucleotides, the CDR3 is TGTGCCAGCAGCTTAGTCAGGGTAGGCCAGCCCCAGCATTTT. It specifies CASSLVRVGQPQHF.

V and J are TRBV7-6 and TRBJ2-3, with TRBD2 matching over 14 bases. V lost 5 bases and J lost 6; bases outside the gene matches: 16. The CDR3 spans 19 residues. CDR1 and CDR2 (germline): SGHVS, FNYEAQ. This CDR3 reads CASSHRSTSGGALIDTQYF. CDR3 nucleotide sequence: TGTGCCAGCAGCCACAGATCGACTAGCGGGGGGGCACTGATCGATACGCAGTATTTT.

V usage is TRBV19 and J usage is TRBJ2-7, with 9 bases matching TRBD1. The germline V gene has CDR1 LNHDA and CDR2 SQIVND (reference sequence). Trimming at V came to 3 bases and at J to 0 bases, leaving 3 bases not matched to a gene. The CDR3 has 15 amino acids. The CDR3 protein is CASSISTGGSYEQYF. The CDR3 nucleotides read TGTGCCAGTAGTATCTCGACAGGGGGCTCCTACGAGCAGTACTTC.

The chain couples TRBV6-1 to TRBJ2-7, with a weak D call TRBD1 (5 bases). CDR3 length: 13 amino acids. The germline V gene has CDR1 MNHNS and CDR2 SASEGT. V was cut by 1 base and J by 5 bases, with 9 bases left in between. The CDR3, as DNA: TGTGCCAGCAGTGAAGTGGGGCCCCACGAGCAGTACTTC. Translated, it gives CASSEVGPHEQYF.

The chain employs TRBV20-1 and TRBJ2-7; D gene uncertain. There are 11 residues in the CDR3. The germline V gene has CDR1 DFQATT and CDR2 SNEGSKA (reference sequence). The V gene lost 5 bases and the J gene lost 3 bases, with 8 bases spanning the gap. The CDR3 reads CSASLNYEQYF. CDR3 DNA sequence: TGCAGTGCTTCGCTAAACTACGAGCAGTACTTC.

V gene TRBV5-4 combines with J gene TRBJ2-1; the match to TRBD1 covers 10 bases. This CDR3 contains 19 residues. The V and J ends lost 2 bases and 6 bases, in that order; junction bases with no gene match: 17. Germline V gene lookup returns CDR1 SGHNT and CDR2 YYREEE (reference sequence). The chain's CDR3 is CASSFPGQGRAGGPNEQFF. DNA of the CDR3: TGTGCCAGCAGCTTCCCGGGACAGGGGAGGGCGGGGGGACCCAATGAGCAGTTCTTC.

The chain is built from TRBV10-3 and TRBJ2-7; 9 bases map to TRBD2. The germline CDR1 and CDR2 sequences are ENHRY and SYGVKD. The CDR3 is 14 amino acids. V trimming: 7 bases; J trimming: 1 base; junction bases outside the gene matches: 5. The CDR3 loop is CAINALAGSYEQYF. The DNA of the CDR3 is TGTGCCATCAACGCTCTAGCGGGGTCCTACGAGCAGTACTTC.

The chain employs TRBV28 and TRBJ2-2; the D is unclear. The CDR3 covers 12 residues. V was clipped by 5 bases and J by 4 bases, with 5 bases between them. The germline V gene has CDR1 MDHEN and CDR2 SYDVKM. The CDR3 loop is CASSDLTGELFF. DNA of the CDR3: TGTGCCAGCAGTGACCTCACCGGGGAGCTGTTTTTT.

This rearrangement joins TRBV5-4 to TRBJ1-6, with a weak D call TRBD1 (5 bases). The CDR3 loop spans 16 amino acids. Trimming took off 4 bases at V and 18 bases at J, with 29 bases between the two ends. In germline, CDR1 is SGHNT, CDR2 YYREEE (reference sequence). This CDR3 is CASSTSGDRTRLGSHF. In DNA form, the CDR3 reads TGTGCCAGCAGCACCTCTGGTGACAGAACCCGTCTCGGTTCCCACTTT. Filled out from reference TRBV5-4 and TRBJ1-6, the complete variable domain reads ETGVTQSPTHLIKTRGQQVTLRCSSQSGHNTVSWYQQALGQGPQFIFQYYREEENGRGNFPPRFSGLQFPNYSSELNVNALELDDSALYLCASSTSGDRTRLGSHFGNGTRLTVT.

The chain uses TRBV10-3 and TRBJ1-5; D gene unclear. Germline CDR1 and CDR2: ENHRY and SYGVKD. V was clipped by 3 bases and J by 3 bases, with 12 bases between them. There are 15 residues in the CDR3. CDR3 loop: CAISDYSTTNQPQHF. The CDR3 DNA sequence: TGTGCCATCAGTGACTACAGTACTACCAATCAGCCCCAGCATTTT.

The rearrangement links TRBV4-3 to TRBJ1-2; no reliable D call. Germline V gene sequence: CDR1 LGHNA, CDR2 YSLEER. Trimming cost V 0 bases and J 8 bases, with 13 bases left between them. CDR3 length equals 14 residues. The CDR3: CASSQEGRARGYTF. CDR3 bases: TGCGCCAGCAGCCAAGAGGGAAGGGCTAGGGGCTACACCTTC.

V gene TRBV2 combines with J gene TRBJ1-1; tentative D call: TRBD1 (6 bases). This CDR3 has 18 amino acids. Trimming stripped 1 base from V and 1 base from J, with 19 bases between. In germline, CDR1 is SNHLY, CDR2 FYNNEI. CDR3 amino acids: CASSEGRGGGGWNTEAFF. The CDR3 nucleotides read TGTGCCAGCAGTGAAGGTCGCGGGGGGGGCGGCTGGAACACTGAAGCTTTCTTT.

V is TRBV7-2 and J is TRBJ2-1; 10 bases fit TRBD1. Per germline, CDR1 SGHTA and CDR2 FQGNSA. V gave up 3 bases and J gave up 6 bases; unmatched junction bases: 2. The CDR3 has 14 residues. CDR3 in amino acids: CASSFRTGGNEQFF. The CDR3 nucleotides are TGTGCCAGCAGCTTTCGGACAGGGGGCAATGAGCAGTTCTTC.

There are a few counts of this clone. The chain has TRBV5-4 and TRBJ2-1; a weak D match, TRBD1 (6 bases). CDR1 is SGHNT, CDR2 YYREEE, per germline (reference sequence). The ends were cut back, 5 bases at V and 7 bases at J, with 16 bases in the middle. CDR3 size: 14 residues. The CDR3 coding sequence is TGTGCCAGCAGGACACAGGGAGTTGGGAATGAGCAGTTCTTC. Amino acid sequence: CASRTQGVGNEQFF.

This chain joins TRBV12-3 or TRBV12-4 and TRBJ2-7, with D perhaps given as TRBD1 or TRBD2 (5 bases each). This CDR3 has 13 residues. Trimming took off 5 bases at V and 6 bases at J, with 14 bases between the two ends. The CDR3, as DNA: TGTGCCAGCAGTCCGACCCTTGGGGGCGAGCAGTACTTC. Amino acids: CASSPTLGGEQYF.

The gene calls are TRBV18 and TRBJ1-3, with D possibly TRBD1 on 6 matching bases. V was clipped by 2 bases and J by 2 bases, with 13 bases between them. The CDR3 extends over 16 amino acids. CDR1 is KGHSH and CDR2 is LQKENI in the germline V gene. CDR3 residues: CASSPARQATGNTIYF. The CDR3 bases are TGTGCCAGCTCACCAGCTCGACAGGCGACTGGAAACACCATATATTTT.

V and J are TRBV6-5 and TRBJ1-1, with 9 positions matching TRBD1. Per germline, CDR1 MNHEY and CDR2 SVGAGI. The CDR3 length is 14 residues. Trimming cost V 6 bases and J 2 bases; bases outside gene matches: 4. The DNA of the CDR3 is TGTGCCAGCAGAGGGACAGGGATAAACACTGAAGCTTTCTTT. Translating gives CASRGTGINTEAFF.

The chain combines TRBV29-1 with TRBJ1-5, with a possible D match to TRBD1 (6 bases). V dropped 6 bases and J dropped 0 bases, with 12 bases sitting between them. Looked up from germline, CDR1 is SQVTM and CDR2 is ANQGSEA. CDR3 size: 14 residues. The CDR3 DNA reads TGCAGCGTGGGCACAGGGTATAGCAATCAGCCCCAGCATTTT. It encodes CSVGTGYSNQPQHF.

The J gene is TRBJ1-5, the V gene TRBV7-2; maybe TRBD1 (5 bases). Germline CDR1 and CDR2: SGHTA and FQGNSA. Trimming left V 0 bases short and J 5 bases short, with 11 bases between. The CDR3 consists of 15 residues. The CDR3 spells CASSLASGADQPQHF. In nucleotides, the CDR3 is TGTGCCAGCAGCTTAGCGTCCGGGGCGGATCAGCCCCAGCATTTT.

V gene TRBV9 combines with J gene TRBJ1-2; D is ambiguous. This CDR3 has 15 residues. Germline V gene sequence: CDR1 SGDLS, CDR2 YYNGEE. Trimming cost V 1 base and J 4 bases, with 14 bases left between them. The CDR3 sequence is CASSVNPDSTYGYTF. Written as DNA, the CDR3 is TGTGCCAGCAGCGTAAATCCGGATTCCACCTATGGCTACACCTTC. The whole variable domain, remainder taken from reference TRBV9 and TRBJ1-2, is DSGVTQTPKHLITATGQRVTLRCSPRSGDLSVYWYQQSLDQGLQFLIQYYNGEERAKGNILERFSAQQFPDLHSELNLSSLELGDSALYFCASSVNPDSTYGYTFGSGTRLTVV.

The rearrangement uses TRBV30 and TRBJ1-4, with 7 bases matching TRBD1. V was clipped by 1 base and J by 8 bases; unmatched bases: 13. Germline V gene sequence: CDR1 GTSNPN, CDR2 SVGIG (reference sequence). The CDR3 runs to 16 residues. In nucleotides, the CDR3 is TGTGCCTGGAGTGGACAGGGTGCGTCCTTTGGAGAAAAACTGTTTTTT. Translation: CAWSGQGASFGEKLFF.

The chain uses TRBV3-1 (or the pseudogene TRBV3-2) and TRBJ2-1; the match to TRBD2 covers 14 bases. The CDR3 covers 16 residues. Germline V CDR1 and CDR2: LGHDT, YNNKEL (reference sequence). The junction had 4 bases not matched to a gene; V was cut back by 0 bases and J by 9 bases. The DNA for the CDR3 is TGTGCCAGCAGCCAAGAGGTGACTAGCGGGGGGGCTGAGCAGTTCTTC. Translating it yields CASSQEVTSGGAEQFF.

The chain is built from TRBV6-1 and TRBJ2-7, with 7 bases that match TRBD2. Trimming took 1 base from V and 1 from J; bases not matched to a gene: 4. The CDR3 has 15 amino acids. Germline V gene data show CDR1 as MNHNS and CDR2 as SASEGT. CDR3 bases: TGTGCCAGCAGTGAAGGCGGGAGCCTTTCCTACGAGCAGTACTTC. It encodes CASSEGGSLSYEQYF.

The V gene is TRBV5-1, the J gene TRBJ2-5; no reliable D call. The CDR3 loop spans 14 amino acids. Trimming stripped 4 bases from V and 3 bases from J, with 13 bases between. Per the germline V gene, CDR1 is SGHRS and CDR2 is YFSETQ. The chain's CDR3 is CASSLLKGEETQYF. In DNA, the CDR3 is TGCGCCAGCAGCCTGCTTAAGGGCGAAGAGACCCAGTACTTC.